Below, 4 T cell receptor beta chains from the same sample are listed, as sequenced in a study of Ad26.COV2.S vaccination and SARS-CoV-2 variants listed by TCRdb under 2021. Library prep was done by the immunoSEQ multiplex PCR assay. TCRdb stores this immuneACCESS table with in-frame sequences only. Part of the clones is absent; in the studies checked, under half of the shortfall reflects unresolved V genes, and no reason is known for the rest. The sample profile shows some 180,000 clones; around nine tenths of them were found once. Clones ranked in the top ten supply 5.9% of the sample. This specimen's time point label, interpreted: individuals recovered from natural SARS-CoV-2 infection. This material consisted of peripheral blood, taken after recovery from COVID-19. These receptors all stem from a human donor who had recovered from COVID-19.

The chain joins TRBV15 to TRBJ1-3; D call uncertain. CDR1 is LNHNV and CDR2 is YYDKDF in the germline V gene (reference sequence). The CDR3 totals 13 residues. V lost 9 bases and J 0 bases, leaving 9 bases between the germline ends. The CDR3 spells CATTPSSGNTIYF. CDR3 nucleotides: TGTGCCACGACCCCGAGCTCTGGAAACACCATATATTTT.

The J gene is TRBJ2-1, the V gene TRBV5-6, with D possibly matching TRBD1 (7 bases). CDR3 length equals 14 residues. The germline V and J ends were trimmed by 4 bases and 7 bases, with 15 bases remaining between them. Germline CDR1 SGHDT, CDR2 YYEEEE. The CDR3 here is CASSRQGGGNEQFF. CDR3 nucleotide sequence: TGTGCCAGCAGCAGACAGGGTGGAGGGAATGAGCAGTTCTTC.

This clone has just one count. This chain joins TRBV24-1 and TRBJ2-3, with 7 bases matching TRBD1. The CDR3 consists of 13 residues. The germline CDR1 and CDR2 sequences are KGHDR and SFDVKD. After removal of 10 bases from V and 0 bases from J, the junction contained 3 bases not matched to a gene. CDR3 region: CATGQDSTDTQYF. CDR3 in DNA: TGTGCCACAGGACAGGACAGCACAGATACGCAGTATTTT.

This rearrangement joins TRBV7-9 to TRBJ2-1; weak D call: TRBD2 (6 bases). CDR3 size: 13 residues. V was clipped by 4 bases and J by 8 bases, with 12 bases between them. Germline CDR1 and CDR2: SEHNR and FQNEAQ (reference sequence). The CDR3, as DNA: TGTGCCAGCAGCTCCAGGTGGGGGGATGAGCAGTTCTTC. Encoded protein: CASSSRWGDEQFF.